Below, 18 T cell receptor beta chains from the same sample are listed, as sequenced in a study of Ad26.COV2.S vaccination and SARS-CoV-2 variants. Described treatment: around 19 received Ad26.COV2.S at low or high dose, single or two shots; about 5 received placebo; per-sample allocation not given. Sampling was performed 63 days after the first vaccine or placebo injection. Assay used: immunoSEQ multiplex PCR; TCRdb lists only in-frame clones, some missing. Of about 380,000 clones in the sample, 83% were seen once. The sample in question was peripheral blood, obtained in a trial of Ad26.COV2.S vaccine versus placebo. The receptors derive from a person aged 18-60 years who received the Ad26.COV2.S COVID-19 vaccine or a placebo.

This clone was seen a single time. The chain has TRBV19 and TRBJ1-2, with TRBD1 matching over 7 bases. Germline V gene sequence: CDR1 LNHDA, CDR2 SQIVND (reference sequence). The CDR3 is made up of 11 amino acids. Losses at the gene ends were 7 bases for V and 6 bases for J; bases not matched to a gene: 2. CDR3 protein: CASTQGDGYTF. Here the CDR3 DNA reads TGTGCCAGTACTCAGGGGGATGGCTACACCTTC.

V and J are TRBV5-1 and TRBJ1-1; TRBD1 matches 9 bases. This CDR3 contains 17 residues. V shed 2 bases, J shed 4 bases, and the junction held 12 bases outside the gene matches. Germline CDR1 and CDR2: SGHRS and YFSETQ. The CDR3 sequence: CASSLGQGFPSGTEAFF. CDR3 coding DNA: TGCGCCAGCAGCTTAGGACAGGGGTTCCCGAGTGGCACTGAAGCTTTCTTT.

The genes are TRBV29-1 and TRBJ2-1; D is possibly TRBD1 (5 bases). V lost 5 bases to trimming and J lost 8 bases, with 10 bases between them. This CDR3 spans 11 amino acids. Germline V gene lookup returns CDR1 SQVTM and CDR2 ANQGSEA. The CDR3 DNA sequence: TGCAGCGTTCGTCAGGGCGATGAGCAGTTCTTC. This codes for CSVRQGDEQFF.

The sample holds a few counts of this clone. The V gene is TRBV27, the J gene TRBJ2-2, with 14 bases fitting TRBD2. There are 17 residues in the CDR3. Germline V gene data show CDR1 as MNHEY and CDR2 as SMNVEV (reference sequence). The ends lost 0 bases at V and 7 bases at J; junction bases unmatched: 4. CDR3 in amino acids: CASSLSRTSGRIGELFF. CDR3 in DNA: TGTGCCAGCAGTTTATCGCGGACTAGCGGGAGGATCGGGGAGCTGTTTTTT.

The table lists this clone with many counts. This chain connects TRBV24-1 to TRBJ2-2; 10 bases match TRBD1. The CDR3 is 16 residues long. CDR1 is KGHDR, CDR2 SFDVKD, per germline. V was pared by 0 bases and J by 3 bases, with 0 bases of the junction left unmatched. CDR3 protein: CATSDLGQGDTGELFF. The DNA for the CDR3 is TGTGCCACCAGTGATTTGGGACAGGGGGACACCGGGGAGCTGTTTTTT.

The chain recombines TRBV11-3 with TRBJ2-3; perhaps TRBD1 as D (6 bases). This CDR3 has 15 residues. Deletions cut 5 bases from V and 0 bases from J, with 12 bases between. Looked up from germline, CDR1 is SGHNT and CDR2 is YENEEA. The CDR3 sequence: CASSPTGSSTDTQYF. CDR3 sequence (DNA): TGTGCCAGCAGCCCCACAGGGTCTAGCACAGATACGCAGTATTTT. Full variable domain (outside the CDR3, taken from reference TRBV11-3 and TRBJ2-3): EAGVVQSPRYKIIEKKQPVAFWCNPISGHNTLYWYLQNLGQGPELLIRYENEEAVDDSQLPKDRFSAERLKGVDSTLKIQPAELGDSAVYLCASSPTGSSTDTQYFGPGTRLTVL.

This clone was picked up a small number of times. The chain carries TRBV12-3 or TRBV12-4 and TRBJ2-1, with D possibly TRBD1 on 6 matching bases. CDR3 size: 12 residues. V was cut by 6 bases and J by 7 bases, with 10 bases left in between. CDR3 coding DNA: TGTGCCAGCAGCCGACAGGTAAATGAGCAGTTCTTC. Translation: CASSRQVNEQFF.

The rearrangement uses TRBV5-1 and TRBJ1-1, with TRBD1 matching over 8 bases. Germline CDR1 is SGHRS and CDR2 is YFSETQ. This CDR3 comprises 16 residues. J lost 0 bases, V lost 4 bases, and 8 bases had no gene match. Written as DNA, the CDR3 is TGCGCCAGCAGCAAAGACGGACAGGGAATGAACACTGAAGCTTTCTTT. This encodes CASSKDGQGMNTEAFF.

The chain carries TRBV7-3 and TRBJ1-1; no definite D call. Trimming left V 2 bases short and J 1 base short, with 5 bases between. CDR3 length: 13 residues. Germline V CDR1 and CDR2: SGHTA, FQGTGA. The CDR3 sequence: CASSLHGNTEAFF. The CDR3 DNA sequence: TGTGCCAGCAGCTTACACGGGAACACTGAAGCTTTCTTT.

The J gene is TRBJ2-7, the V gene TRBV19; D possibly matches TRBD1 or TRBD2 (5 bases each). Per germline, CDR1 LNHDA and CDR2 SQIVND (reference sequence). This CDR3 region has 13 residues. V was trimmed by 5 bases and J by 7 bases, leaving 15 bases between them. CDR3 region: CASSASRGAEQYF. As DNA, the CDR3 is TGTGCCAGTAGTGCTTCGAGGGGCGCTGAGCAGTACTTC.

The chain joins TRBV18 to TRBJ2-7; D possibly uses TRBD1 or TRBD2 (5 bases each). The CDR3 extends over 11 amino acids. V lost 8 bases and J 9 bases, leaving 14 bases between the germline ends. Germline-derived CDR1 and CDR2 are KGHSH and LQKENI. CDR3 sequence: CASPKRGGQYF. The CDR3, as DNA: TGTGCCAGCCCAAAGAGGGGCGGGCAGTACTTC.

The rearrangement uses TRBV7-2 and TRBJ2-3; tentative D call: TRBD2 (5 bases). V lost 5 bases, J lost 4 bases, and 16 bases lay in between. The germline CDR1 and CDR2 sequences are SGHTA and FQGNSA. The CDR3 runs 15 residues. CDR3 sequence: CASSTHSTSSDTQYF. The CDR3 nucleotides are TGTGCCAGCAGCACTCACTCCACTAGTTCAGATACGCAGTATTTT.

The chain couples TRBV5-4 to TRBJ2-2, with TRBD1 matching 8 bases. This CDR3 has 18 residues. Germline V gene lookup returns CDR1 SGHNT and CDR2 YYREEE (reference sequence). V trimming: 4 bases; J trimming: 1 base; junction bases outside the gene matches: 12. The chain's CDR3 is CASSPLPSTGGNTGELFF. The CDR3 DNA follows: TGTGCCAGCAGCCCCCTGCCGTCTACAGGGGGGAACACCGGGGAGCTGTTTTTT.

V is TRBV15 and J is TRBJ2-3; D might be TRBD1 or TRBD2, each matching 5 bases. The germline V and J ends were trimmed by 6 bases and 6 bases, with 16 bases remaining between them. The germline gives CDR1 LNHNV, CDR2 YYDKDF (reference sequence). CDR3 length equals 14 residues. The CDR3 DNA follows: TGTGCCACCAGAGGGACGAATGGGTACGATACGCAGTATTTT. It translates to CATRGTNGYDTQYF.

This rearrangement joins TRBV7-3 to TRBJ1-1; D gene uncertain. In germline, CDR1 is SGHTA, CDR2 FQGTGA. The CDR3 has 14 amino acids. The V end lost 5 bases, the J end lost 3 bases, and 13 bases lay between the germline ends. DNA for the CDR3: TGTGCCAGCAGCCCGGGGATGGGGTACACTGAAGCTTTCTTT. This translates into CASSPGMGYTEAFF. The full variable domain, with the rest looked up from reference TRBV7-3 and TRBJ1-1, is GAGVSQTPSNKVTEKGKYVELRCDPISGHTALYWYRQSLGQGPEFLIYFQGTGAADDSGLPNDRFFAVRPEGSVSTLKIQRTERGDSAVYLCASSPGMGYTEAFFGQGTRLTVV.

The genes are TRBV29-1 and TRBJ1-1; 9 bases fit TRBD1. Trimming at V came to 5 bases and at J to 6 bases, leaving 1 base not matched to a gene. Germline V gives CDR1 SQVTM, CDR2 ANQGSEA. The CDR3 is made up of 11 amino acids. This CDR3 is CSVRQGAEAFF. For the CDR3, the DNA is TGCAGCGTTAGACAGGGGGCTGAAGCTTTCTTT.

The table lists this clone with a few counts. The chain recombines TRBV7-3 with TRBJ2-1; TRBD2 aligns across 13 bases. The CDR3 contains 18 residues. Germline CDR1 reads SGHTA; CDR2 reads FQGTGA. Trimming took 5 bases from V and 3 from J; bases not matched to a gene: 10. CDR3 bases: TGTGCCAGCAGCGCCCCGCCCGGGACTAGCGGGATCTACAATGAGCAGTTCTTC. Its protein is CASSAPPGTSGIYNEQFF.

The V gene is TRBV18, the J gene TRBJ1-2; tentatively, D is TRBD1 (5 bases). The CDR3 has 13 amino acids. V was trimmed by 6 bases and J by 3 bases, leaving 11 bases between them. Germline V gene lookup returns CDR1 KGHSH and CDR2 LQKENI. CDR3 sequence: CASSAGGDYGYTF. In DNA, the CDR3 is TGTGCCAGCTCTGCGGGGGGTGACTATGGCTACACCTTC.